This T cell receptor (beta chain) stems from a study of shared clonotypes between healthy human individuals. The donors, all of them Caucasian adults, lived in Nashville, Tennessee. Unmatched junction bases numbered 2, after V lost 8 bases and J lost 3 bases. CDR1 LNHNV and CDR2 YYDKDF come from the germline V gene (reference sequence). CDR3 length equals 12 residues. Using immunoSEQ multiplex PCR, the repertoire was profiled, and TCRdb retains in-frame clones only, with some absent. The table shows about 480,000 clones, with less than 85% occurring only once. The sample taken for sequencing was PBMCs. This TCR came from a woman aged 40-49 years in good health. Some clones in this sample may be carry-over from other donors' samples. The chain links TRBV15 to TRBJ2-7, with 9 bases aligning to TRBD2. The DNA of the CDR3 is TGTGCCACCTCTAGCGGGATCTACGAGCAGTACTTC. Amino acid sequence: CATSSGIYEQYF.